Listed below are T cell receptor beta chains from one sample, sequenced in a study of blood T cells in healthy people across ages. TCRdb redid the calling of the 5' RACE reads with MiXCR, one entry per CDR3 protein. The repertoire has over a million distinct CDR3 sequences, roughly two fifths of them found once; the top ten carry over 3.5%. The sample consisted of blood. The receptors stem from a woman between 18 and 29 years old in good health. Both conserved end residues are part of each CDR3. Each record gives: V gene, CDR3 length, D gene, clone size, J gene, CDR3 protein, CDR3 DNA. A D gene is named only where the DNA matches it firmly. Size values are once, few and many counts, or a class for expanded clones, and some rows have none.

V: TRBV7-2; length: 14; D: .; size: .; J: TRBJ2-1; CDR3: CASLRGELTNEQFF; DNA: TGTGCCAGCCTCAGGGGGGAGTTAACGAATGAGCAGTTCTTC
V: TRBV10-3; length: 13; D: TRBD1; size: few; J: TRBJ2-1; CDR3: CAISGQPDNEQFF; DNA: TGTGCCATCTCGGGACAGCCCGACAATGAGCAGTTCTTC
V: TRBV9; length: 15; D: .; size: few; J: TRBJ1-2; CDR3: CASSTRASSRYGYTF; DNA: TGTGCCAGCAGCACCCGGGCCTCCTCGAGGTATGGCTACACCTTC
V: TRBV4-3; length: 15; D: .; size: .; J: TRBJ2-7; CDR3: CASSQDRRAQREQYF; DNA: TGCGCCAGCAGCCAAGATCGCCGCGCCCAGCGCGAGCAGTACTTC
V: TRBV5-1; length: 16; D: .; size: few; J: TRBJ1-1; CDR3: CASSLLAGVPNTEAFF; DNA: TGCGCCAGCAGCTTGTTGGCAGGGGTTCCGAACACTGAAGCTTTCTTT
V: TRBV12-3/TRBV12-4; length: 14; D: .; size: few; J: TRBJ2-7; CDR3: CASSPPEGTYEQYF; DNA: TGTGCCAGCAGTCCCCCGGAGGGCACCTACGAGCAGTACTTC
V: TRBV4-2; length: 19; D: TRBD2; size: .; J: TRBJ2-7; CDR3: CASSQPRTRQSGLYNEQYF; DNA: TGTGCCAGCAGCCAACCCCGGACTAGGCAAAGTGGCCTCTACAATGAGCAGTACTTC
V: TRBV4-3; length: 15; D: .; size: few; J: TRBJ1-1; CDR3: CASSQERAGYTEAFF; DNA: TGCGCCAGCAGCCAAGAGAGGGCGGGGTACACTGAAGCTTTCTTT
V: TRBV20-1; length: 15; D: TRBD2; size: .; J: TRBJ2-1; CDR3: CSADHSGAYYNEQFF; DNA: TGCAGTGCAGACCATAGCGGGGCTTACTACAATGAGCAGTTCTTC
V: TRBV5-1; length: 16; D: TRBD2; size: .; J: TRBJ2-5; CDR3: CASSRFRDYVQETQYF; DNA: TGCGCCAGCAGCAGATTCCGGGACTACGTACAAGAGACCCAGTACTTC
V: TRBV12-3/TRBV12-4; length: 15; D: .; size: .; J: TRBJ2-2; CDR3: CASSLPRGNTGELFF; DNA: TGTGCCAGCAGTTTACCCAGGGGAAACACCGGGGAGCTGTTTTTT
V: TRBV5-1; length: 16; D: TRBD2; size: few; J: TRBJ2-7; CDR3: CASSFSGLAGSSEQYF; DNA: TGCGCCAGCAGCTTTTCTGGACTAGCGGGAAGTAGCGAGCAGTACTTC
V: TRBV20-1; length: 12; D: .; size: few; J: TRBJ2-5; CDR3: CSSNSGRKTQYF; DNA: TGCAGTTCTAACTCGGGACGAAAGACCCAGTACTTC
V: TRBV4-1; length: 13; D: .; size: few; J: TRBJ1-4; CDR3: CASSQFGNEKLFF; DNA: TGCGCCAGCAGCCAATTCGGTAATGAAAAACTGTTTTTT
V: TRBV5-5; length: 15; D: TRBD2; size: few; J: TRBJ2-1; CDR3: CASSLVSGRDHEQFF; DNA: TGTGCCAGCAGCTTGGTTAGCGGGAGGGACCATGAGCAGTTCTTC
V: TRBV12-3/TRBV12-4; length: 15; D: .; size: .; J: TRBJ2-3; CDR3: CASSFGMGGQRAQYF; DNA: TGTGCCAGCAGTTTTGGGATGGGGGGCCAGAGGGCGCAGTATTTT
V: TRBV10-3; length: 13; D: .; size: few; J: TRBJ2-5; CDR3: CAIGRIDQETQYF; DNA: TGTGCCATCGGCAGGATAGATCAAGAGACCCAGTACTTC
V: TRBV5-1; length: 14; D: TRBD2; size: .; J: TRBJ2-3; CDR3: CASSLKAGVYTQYF; DNA: TGCGCCAGCAGCTTGAAAGCGGGAGTCTATACGCAGTATTTT
V: TRBV19; length: 12; D: .; size: few; J: TRBJ2-5; CDR3: CASTDWMETQYF; DNA: TGTGCCAGTACGGACTGGATGGAGACCCAGTACTTC
V: TRBV21-1; length: 19; D: .; size: .; J: TRBJ1-2; CDR3: CASSKTETDPITSNYGYTF; DNA: TGTGCCAGCAGCAAAACTGAGACAGACCCCATAACTTCTAACTATGGCTACACCTTC
V: TRBV10-3; length: 15; D: .; size: once; J: TRBJ2-2; CDR3: CAISESGSNTGELFF; DNA: TGTGCCATCAGTGAGTCCGGATCGAACACCGGGGAGCTGTTTTTT
V: TRBV7-2; length: 12; D: .; size: .; J: TRBJ1-1; CDR3: CASSLDLKRAFF; DNA: TGTGCCAGCAGCTTGGACCTAAAAAGGGCTTTCTTT
V: TRBV7-2; length: 13; D: .; size: few; J: TRBJ1-2; CDR3: CASSLAPIHGYTF; DNA: TGTGCCAGCAGCTTAGCCCCGATTCATGGCTACACCTTC
V: TRBV7-8; length: 15; D: TRBD1; size: .; J: TRBJ1-1; CDR3: CASSPRQGVGTEAFF; DNA: TGTGCCAGCAGCCCCCGACAGGGTGTCGGCACTGAAGCTTTCTTT
V: TRBV4-1; length: 16; D: TRBD2; size: .; J: TRBJ2-1; CDR3: CAGTRNRLAGDNEQFF; DNA: TGCGCCGGCACCCGTAATAGACTAGCGGGGGACAATGAGCAGTTCTTC
V: TRBV7-9; length: 15; D: TRBD1; size: few; J: TRBJ2-3; CDR3: CASSSIRGRTDTQYF; DNA: TGTGCCAGCAGCTCGATAAGGGGGCGCACAGATACGCAGTATTTT
V: TRBV10-3; length: 17; D: .; size: .; J: TRBJ2-7; CDR3: CAISEPPTALSFYEQYF; DNA: TGTGCCATCAGTGAGCCCCCCACGGCCCTCTCCTTTTACGAGCAGTACTTC
V: TRBV5-1; length: 12; D: .; size: many; J: TRBJ2-7; CDR3: CASSPDSLEQYF; DNA: TGCGCCAGCAGCCCGGACAGCCTCGAGCAGTACTTC
V: TRBV4-3; length: 16; D: TRBD1; size: .; J: TRBJ1-2; CDR3: CASSQDRNRGLDGYTF; DNA: TGCGCCAGCAGCCAAGATAGGAACAGGGGGCTTGATGGCTACACCTTC
V: TRBV29-1; length: 12; D: .; size: .; J: TRBJ2-5; CDR3: CSADRIQETQYF; DNA: TGCAGCGCAGACAGGATCCAAGAGACCCAGTACTTC
V: TRBV7-2; length: 14; D: .; size: .; J: TRBJ1-1; CDR3: CASSWSTQNTEAFF; DNA: TGTGCCAGCAGCTGGTCCACTCAGAACACTGAAGCTTTCTTT
V: TRBV20-1; length: 12; D: .; size: .; J: TRBJ1-4; CDR3: CSVGRVREKLFF; DNA: TGCAGTGTCGGCAGGGTTAGAGAAAAACTGTTTTTT